This T cell receptor beta chain emerged from a study of cytomegalovirus exposure and HLA in healthy donors. Method: immunoSEQ multiplex PCR; TCRdb's copy keeps in-frame clones and lacks some. The repertoire includes roughly 150,000 clones, 85% to 90% of them detected once, and almost 3% sits in the top ten. This clone was detected once. Its antigen is not identified. Study-wide findings and caveats: The tendency of first-cohort TCR clusters to co-occur in the 130 or so validation repertoires was identified by a subsequent analysis.

Germline CDR1 reads MDHEN; CDR2 reads SYDVKM. V lost 6 bases, J lost 5 bases, and 10 bases lay in between. The CDR3 loop spans 12 amino acids. The origin of this receptor is a man aged 18 to 30 in good health and CMV-seronegative. The sequencing input was PBMCs. This chain links TRBV28 with TRBJ2-5; a possible D gene is TRBD2 (6 bases). CDR3 region: CASRPGVETQYF. Here the CDR3 DNA reads TGTGCCAGCAGACCGGGAGTGGAGACCCAGTACTTC.